The 12 T cell receptor beta chains in this list originate from one sample, sequenced in a study of blood T cell repertoires in COVID-19. Assay used: immunoSEQ multiplex PCR; TCRdb lists only in-frame clones, some missing. The sample has 55,000 to 75,000 clones, about nine tenths seen once; the top ten hold 3% to 3.5%. The specimen was peripheral blood. Receptors originate from a man in his fifties with active COVID-19.

V and J are TRBV2 and TRBJ2-7, with 8 bases matching TRBD2. This CDR3 is 15 amino acids long. Per germline, CDR1 SNHLY and CDR2 FYNNEI. V lost 4 bases, J lost 5 bases, and 10 bases stayed unmatched. CDR3 DNA sequence: TGTGCCAGCAGTGGGAGCGGGGGAGGACCCCACGAGCAGTACTTC. Amino acids: CASSGSGGGPHEQYF.

This clone was seen once. This chain connects TRBV27 to TRBJ2-5; 7 bases agree with TRBD2. The V segment lost 2 bases and the J segment 0 bases; nucleotides outside the gene matches: 9. This CDR3 is 17 amino acids long. The germline CDR1 and CDR2 sequences are MNHEY and SMNVEV (reference sequence). CDR3 bases: TGTGCCAGCAGTTTACTTTGGGAGGGACGGAACCAAGAGACCCAGTACTTC. Its translation is CASSLLWEGRNQETQYF.

The V call is TRBV28, the J call TRBJ2-7, with a weak D call TRBD1 (5 bases). V was trimmed by 4 bases and J by 2 bases, leaving 15 bases between them. The CDR3 runs to 15 residues. Germline V lookup: CDR1 MDHEN, CDR2 SYDVKM. The chain's CDR3 is CASSSPGWKAYEQYF. CDR3 DNA: TGTGCCAGCAGTTCCCCAGGGTGGAAGGCCTACGAGCAGTACTTC.

This sequence joins TRBV7-8 and TRBJ2-7; 7 bases are a match to TRBD1. Trimming at V came to 4 bases and at J to 2 bases, leaving 8 bases not matched to a gene. This CDR3 spans 15 amino acids. Germline CDR1 is SGHVS and CDR2 is FQNEAQ. The CDR3 protein is CASSSHYRGTYEQYF. The CDR3, as DNA: TGTGCCAGCAGCTCCCACTACAGGGGAACCTACGAGCAGTACTTC.

The rearrangement uses TRBV6-2 or TRBV6-3 and TRBJ2-2; D perhaps matches TRBD2 (5 bases). Germline V gene data show CDR1 as MNHEY and CDR2 as SVGEGT. CDR3 length: 16 amino acids. V was pared by 5 bases and J by 6 bases, with 19 bases between. CDR3 DNA sequence: TGTGCCAGCAGTGCCCCGGGAAGCTCGGGTCCCGGGGAGCTGTTTTTT. This gives the protein CASSAPGSSGPGELFF.

V and J are TRBV11-2 and TRBJ1-2; TRBD1 might be the D (5 bases). Germline CDR1 is SGHAT and CDR2 is FQNNGV. With 0 bases removed from V and 5 bases from J, the gap between germline ends came to 16 bases. The CDR3 consists of 16 residues. CDR3 coding DNA: TGTGCCAGCAGCTTAGACCCCATCAGGGCCCCATATGGCTACACCTTC. It codes for CASSLDPIRAPYGYTF.

The CDR3 DNA reads TGCGCCAGCAGCCCGCCCGGGACAGGGTCGGGCTACACCTTC. Amino acid sequence: CASSPPGTGSGYTF. This chain connects TRBV5-1 to TRBJ1-2, with 9 nucleotides matching TRBD1. Per germline, CDR1 SGHRS and CDR2 YFSETQ. The junction had 9 bases not matched to a gene; V was cut back by 4 bases and J by 8 bases. The CDR3 is 14 residues long.

In DNA form, the CDR3 reads TGTGCCAGCAGTTACCGGGGGGAAAGGGACAATGAGCAGTTCTTC. It translates to CASSYRGERDNEQFF. The chain is built from TRBV6-6 and TRBJ2-1, with 7 bases matching TRBD2. The CDR3 runs 15 residues. CDR1 is MNHNY and CDR2 is SVGAGI in the germline V gene (reference sequence). V trimming: 2 bases; J trimming: 5 bases; junction bases outside the gene matches: 6.

The genes are TRBV6-2 or TRBV6-3 and TRBJ2-3; the D is unclear. Germline lookup yields CDR1 MNHEY and CDR2 SVGEGT. The length of the CDR3 is 14 residues. V was cut by 0 bases and J by 0 bases, with 4 bases left in between. In DNA, the CDR3 is TGTGCCAGCAGTTACTCGACTAGCACAGATACGCAGTATTTT. This encodes CASSYSTSTDTQYF.

This chain joins TRBV7-9 and TRBJ2-7; TRBD1 matches 7 bases. J lost 2 bases, V lost 5 bases, and 6 bases had no gene match. Per germline, CDR1 SEHNR and CDR2 FQNEAQ (reference sequence). CDR3 length equals 14 residues. The CDR3: CASSQDRPPYEQYF. CDR3 coding DNA: TGTGCCAGCAGCCAGGACAGGCCTCCCTACGAGCAGTACTTC.

The rearrangement links TRBV28 to TRBJ2-7; 7 bases line up with TRBD2. V lost 6 bases, J lost 0 bases, and 5 bases stayed unmatched. The CDR3 contains 14 residues. Germline values: CDR1 MDHEN, CDR2 SYDVKM. In DNA, the CDR3 is TGTGCCAGCAGCGGCCCGGGGGGCTCCTACGAGCAGTACTTC. This translates into CASSGPGGSYEQYF.

The rearrangement links TRBV6-5 to TRBJ2-1; tentative D call: TRBD2 (7 bases). The ends were cut back, 7 bases at V and 10 bases at J, with 14 bases in the middle. The CDR3 length is 12 residues. From germline, CDR1 is MNHEY and CDR2 SVGAGI. CDR3 region: CASMAGAGEQFF. The CDR3 DNA sequence: TGTGCCAGCATGGCGGGGGCCGGGGAGCAGTTCTTC.